This entry lists 32 T cell receptor beta chains sequenced from one sample in a study of blood T cell repertoires in COVID-19. Only in-frame clones appear in the TCRdb table, and some are missing; sequencing was by immunoSEQ multiplex PCR. This table holds under 250,000 clones, around 80% found once. The sample taken for sequencing was peripheral blood. These receptor sequences come from a human donor in a cohort sampled during active COVID-19.

The J gene is TRBJ2-5, the V gene TRBV4-1; 9 bases map to TRBD1. V shed 1 base and J 5 bases; nucleotides not matched to a gene: 5. Germline CDR1 reads MGHRA; CDR2 reads YSYEKL. The CDR3 spans 15 residues. CDR3: CASSQAPDRGETQYF. The DNA for the CDR3 is TGCGCCAGCAGCCAAGCCCCAGACAGGGGGGAGACCCAGTACTTC.

The rearrangement uses TRBV2 and TRBJ2-7; 8 nucleotides agree with TRBD1. The ends lost 7 bases at V and 5 bases at J; junction bases unmatched: 13. The CDR3 extends over 15 amino acids. Germline values: CDR1 SNHLY, CDR2 FYNNEI. CDR3 amino acids: CASTAAQGAINEQYF. DNA for the CDR3: TGTGCCAGCACCGCCGCGCAGGGGGCCATCAACGAGCAGTACTTC.

The CDR3 bases are TGCGCCAGCAGCCAAGATCCGCAGACTAGCGGAGGGGTGTTAGCCAAAAACATTCAGTACTTC. This codes for CASSQDPQTSGGVLAKNIQYF. This chain joins TRBV4-1 and TRBJ2-4, with 9 positions matching TRBD2. V shed 0 bases and J 0 bases; nucleotides not matched to a gene: 15. CDR3 length equals 21 residues. Germline V gives CDR1 MGHRA, CDR2 YSYEKL.

The chain combines TRBV19 with TRBJ1-4; 10 positions match TRBD1. V lost 4 bases, J lost 6 bases, and 8 bases stayed unmatched. The CDR3 runs to 16 residues. Germline V CDR1 and CDR2: LNHDA, SQIVND (reference sequence). The CDR3 DNA follows: TGTGCCAGTAGTAGCAGAGACAGGGGGCGTCATGAAAAACTGTTTTTT. This codes for CASSSRDRGRHEKLFF. Drawing the rest from reference TRBV19 and TRBJ1-4, the complete variable domain is DGGITQSPKYLFRKEGQNVTLSCEQNLNHDAMYWYRQDPGQGLRLIYYSQIVNDFQKGDIAEGYSVSREKKESFPLTVTSAQKNPTAFYLCASSSRDRGRHEKLFFGSGTQLSVL.

This clone has more than one count but fewer than ten. The chain has TRBV7-9 and TRBJ1-2; tentatively, D is TRBD1 (5 bases). Looked up from germline, CDR1 is SEHNR and CDR2 is FQNEAQ (reference sequence). V lost 5 bases to trimming and J lost 3 bases, with 25 bases between them. CDR3 size: 18 residues. The CDR3 sequence: CASSPRGTGKPQYYGYTF. CDR3 DNA: TGTGCCAGCAGCCCCCGGGGGACGGGGAAACCGCAATACTATGGCTACACCTTC.

The rearrangement links TRBV6-5 to TRBJ1-3; a possible D gene is TRBD1 (5 bases). CDR1 is MNHEY, CDR2 SVGAGI, per germline. V lost 7 bases and J 1 base, leaving 11 bases between the germline ends. The CDR3 covers 14 residues. CDR3 protein: CASKTGVSGNTIYF. The CDR3 bases are TGTGCCAGCAAAACGGGGGTTTCTGGAAACACCATATATTTT.

J is TRBJ2-5 and V is TRBV2; 9 nucleotides match TRBD1. Looked up from germline, CDR1 is SNHLY and CDR2 is FYNNEI. There are 15 residues in the CDR3. With V trimmed by 6 bases and J by 2 bases, 7 bases remained unmatched. For the CDR3, the DNA is TGTGCCAGCAGGTGGGACAGGGACGATCAAGAGACCCAGTACTTC. This translates into CASRWDRDDQETQYF.

V usage is TRBV28 and J usage is TRBJ2-5, with TRBD2 matching over 12 bases. The germline V gene has CDR1 MDHEN and CDR2 SYDVKM. J gave up 5 bases and V 7 bases, and 11 bases lay outside the gene matches. This CDR3 has 16 residues. The CDR3 loop reads CASTHPLAGGRETQYF. CDR3 coding DNA: TGTGCCAGCACCCACCCACTAGCGGGAGGACGGGAGACCCAGTACTTC. The variable domain in full, with the rest retrieved from reference TRBV28 and TRBJ2-5, is DVKVTQSSRYLVKRTGEKVFLECVQDMDHENMFWYRQDPGLGLRLIYFSYDVKMKEKGDIPEGYSVSREKKERFSLILESASTNQTSMYLCASTHPLAGGRETQYFGPGTRLLVL.

This chain links TRBV14 with TRBJ1-3; D gene unclear. The CDR3 sequence is 20 residues long. V lost 4 bases, J lost 5 bases, and 30 bases lay in between. The germline V gene has CDR1 SGHDN and CDR2 FVKESK. The CDR3 loop is CASSLRHFGVDSGLRNTIYF. The CDR3 nucleotides read TGTGCCAGCAGCCTTCGACATTTCGGGGTCGATAGCGGCTTGAGAAACACCATATATTTT.

This sequence joins TRBV5-1 and TRBJ2-3; 7 bases align to TRBD1. J gave up 4 bases and V 4 bases, and 9 bases lay outside the gene matches. CDR1 and CDR2 (germline): SGHRS, YFSETQ. This CDR3 is built from 15 residues. The CDR3 DNA follows: TGCGCCAGCAGCGTGAGACAGGGACCATCAGATACGCAGTATTTT. Translation: CASSVRQGPSDTQYF.

This clone showed up just a few times. In DNA form, the CDR3 reads TGTGCCAGCGGTAAGAGGTCCAAAGGAAACACCATATATTTT. Translated: CASGKRSKGNTIYF. The chain is built from TRBV6-5 and TRBJ1-3; D remains unclear. In germline, CDR1 is MNHEY, CDR2 SVGAGI. V lost 8 bases and J 4 bases, leaving 15 bases between the germline ends. CDR3 length: 14 residues.

This chain links TRBV5-5 with TRBJ1-1; 8 positions match TRBD1. The CDR3 sequence is 15 residues long. Germline trimming cut 4 bases from V and 3 bases from J; bases unmatched to any gene: 8. CDR1 SGHKS and CDR2 YYEKEE come from the germline V gene (reference sequence). CDR3 in DNA: TGTGCCAGCAGCAGGGGACAGGCGGGAGACACTGAAGCTTTCTTT. It yields the protein CASSRGQAGDTEAFF.

The CDR3 sequence: CASSSFSGSTKNIQYF. DNA for the CDR3: TGTGCCAGCAGCTCCTTTTCGGGATCGACCAAAAACATTCAGTACTTC. This rearrangement joins TRBV5-4 to TRBJ2-4; a weak D match, TRBD2 (5 bases). V gave up 3 bases and J gave up 2 bases, with 15 bases separating them. Germline CDR1 reads SGHNT; CDR2 reads YYREEE (reference sequence). This CDR3 spans 16 amino acids. The whole variable domain, filled in from reference TRBV5-4 and TRBJ2-4, reads ETGVTQSPTHLIKTRGQQVTLRCSSQSGHNTVSWYQQALGQGPQFIFQYYREEENGRGNFPPRFSGLQFPNYSSELNVNALELDDSALYLCASSSFSGSTKNIQYFGAGTRLSVL.

This clone was detected once. V usage is TRBV13 and J usage is TRBJ2-3; 9 bases align to TRBD1. J gave up 3 bases and V 5 bases, and 6 bases lay outside the gene matches. CDR1 is PRHDT, CDR2 FYEKMQ, per germline (reference sequence). This CDR3 comprises 15 residues. In DNA form, the CDR3 reads TGTGCCAGCAGCCCCCGGGACAGGGTAACAGATACGCAGTATTTT. This encodes CASSPRDRVTDTQYF.

The chain has TRBV9 and TRBJ2-5, with a tentative D call TRBD1 (5 bases). Germline V gives CDR1 SGDLS, CDR2 YYNGEE. V was shortened by 3 bases and J by 3 bases, with 15 bases between the two germline ends. The CDR3 extends over 15 amino acids. CDR3 region: CASSELVAGKETQYF. In nucleotides, the CDR3 is TGTGCCAGCAGCGAGTTGGTCGCAGGGAAAGAGACCCAGTACTTC.

A single count supports this clone. This sequence joins TRBV19 and TRBJ1-1; D gene ambiguous. V lost 5 bases to trimming and J lost 2 bases, with 9 bases between them. The CDR3 extends over 13 amino acids. CDR1 and CDR2 (germline): LNHDA, SQIVND (reference sequence). The CDR3 coding sequence is TGTGCCAGTAGTTCGCGGGAAAACACTGAAGCTTTCTTT. Its translation: CASSSRENTEAFF.

V is TRBV3-1 (or the pseudogene TRBV3-2) and J is TRBJ1-2; D is unclear. Trimming shortened V by 0 bases and J by 5 bases, and 7 bases separated the two germline ends. Looked up from germline, CDR1 is LGHDT and CDR2 is YNNKEL (reference sequence). This CDR3 has 13 amino acids. CDR3 amino acids: CASSQESGYGYTF. For the CDR3, the DNA is TGTGCCAGCAGCCAAGAATCGGGATATGGCTACACCTTC.

This chain uses TRBV18 with TRBJ2-7; 10 bases fit TRBD1. J lost 1 base, V lost 3 bases, and 6 bases had no gene match. The CDR3 extends over 16 amino acids. Germline V gives CDR1 KGHSH, CDR2 LQKENI. The CDR3: CASSPGTGAISYEQYF. The CDR3 DNA reads as TGTGCCAGCTCACCGGGGACAGGGGCGATTTCCTACGAGCAGTACTTC. Together with reference TRBV18 and TRBJ2-7, the CDR3 gives the full variable domain: NAGVMQNPRHLVRRRGQEARLRCSPMKGHSHVYWYRQLPEEGLKFMVYLQKENIIDESGMPKERFSAEFPKEGPSILRIQQVVRGDSAAYFCASSPGTGAISYEQYFGPGTRLTVT.

The CDR3 sequence is CASSLDLKRGRGEKLFF. The CDR3 nucleotides read TGTGCCAGCAGCTTAGATTTAAAGAGGGGGAGGGGTGAAAAACTGTTTTTT. J is TRBJ1-4 and V is TRBV11-2; D is possibly TRBD1 (6 bases). Germline V lookup: CDR1 SGHAT, CDR2 FQNNGV. The CDR3 runs to 17 residues. Trimming removed 0 bases from V and 7 bases from J, with 18 bases in between.

CDR3 protein: CASSLETSRGYNEQFF. The CDR3 DNA reads TGCGCCAGCAGCTTGGAGACTAGCCGGGGATACAATGAGCAGTTCTTC. V is TRBV5-1 and J is TRBJ2-1; TRBD2 matches at 7 bases. Germline CDR1 reads SGHRS; CDR2 reads YFSETQ. Unmatched junction bases numbered 7, after V lost 0 bases and J lost 4 bases. This CDR3 is built from 16 residues.

The chain links TRBV9 to TRBJ2-5; 8 bases are a match to TRBD1. The length of the CDR3 is 15 residues. Germline values: CDR1 SGDLS, CDR2 YYNGEE. V lost 0 bases to trimming and J lost 4 bases; unmatched junction nucleotides: 5. The CDR3 DNA sequence: TGTGCCAGCAGCGTAGTTGGGACAGGCGGAGAGACCCAGTACTTC. Translated, it gives CASSVVGTGGETQYF.

This chain links TRBV27 with TRBJ1-5; D call uncertain. CDR1 and CDR2 from the germline V gene are MNHEY and SMNVEV (reference sequence). The CDR3 contains 16 residues. The V and J ends lost 2 bases and 0 bases respectively, with 11 bases between them. In DNA form, the CDR3 reads TGTGCCAGCAGTTTAGAGGCTCCGTATAGCAATCAGCCCCAGCATTTT. Its translation: CASSLEAPYSNQPQHF.

The J gene is TRBJ2-1, the V gene TRBV11-2; 8 bases line up with TRBD1. There are 15 residues in the CDR3. V shed 5 bases, J shed 7 bases, and the junction held 10 bases outside the gene matches. Germline CDR1 is SGHAT and CDR2 is FQNNGV. The CDR3 DNA sequence: TGTGCCAGCAGCCCCCGGGACAGGCCCCGTAATGAGCAGTTCTTC. Its translation is CASSPRDRPRNEQFF.

The chain has TRBV10-3 and TRBJ2-5; 9 bases align to TRBD2. The trim removed 5 bases at V and 3 bases at J, leaving 1 base unmatched. The CDR3 length is 13 residues. Per germline, CDR1 ENHRY and CDR2 SYGVKD. The CDR3 loop reads CAISLAGEETQYF. CDR3 in DNA: TGTGCCATCAGTTTAGCGGGAGAAGAGACCCAGTACTTC.

V gene TRBV11-2 combines with J gene TRBJ2-2, with 10 nucleotides matching TRBD2. Germline CDR1 reads SGHAT; CDR2 reads FQNNGV. The CDR3 length is 16 residues. V lost 2 bases and J lost 6; bases outside the gene matches: 6. The CDR3 region has the DNA TGTGCCAGCAGCTTAACAGCGGGGGGGCTGTCCGGGGAGCTGTTTTTT. Amino acid sequence: CASSLTAGGLSGELFF. Full variable domain (remainder filled in from reference TRBV11-2 and TRBJ2-2): EAGVAQSPRYKIIEKRQSVAFWCNPISGHATLYWYQQILGQGPKLLIQFQNNGVVDDSQLPKDRFSAERLKGVDSTLKIQPAKLEDSAVYLCASSLTAGGLSGELFFGEGSRLTVL.

The genes are TRBV5-6 and TRBJ1-4, with D tentatively TRBD1 (6 bases). Trimming pared 3 bases from V and 8 bases from J, leaving 17 bases between. The CDR3 is 15 amino acids. CDR1 and CDR2 from the germline V gene are SGHDT and YYEEEE. The CDR3 DNA reads TGTGCCAGCAGCTACTCCGGGACAAGAGAAGAAAAACTGTTTTTT. The encoded protein is CASSYSGTREEKLFF.

V is TRBV5-5 and J is TRBJ2-4, with D unclear. The CDR3 has 16 residues. V gave up 0 bases and J gave up 0 bases, with 10 bases separating them. Germline CDR1 is SGHKS and CDR2 is YYEKEE (reference sequence). The CDR3 sequence is CASSLGGDVAKNIQYF. The CDR3 DNA reads as TGTGCCAGCAGCTTGGGCGGCGATGTAGCCAAAAACATTCAGTACTTC.

The rearrangement joins TRBV18 to TRBJ1-5, with a possible D match to TRBD1 (6 bases). Trimming took 2 bases from V and 0 from J, leaving 14 bases between them. The germline V gene has CDR1 KGHSH and CDR2 LQKENI. The length of the CDR3 is 17 residues. CDR3 nucleotide sequence: TGTGCCAGCTCACCATCGCAGGGGCCTTATAGCAATCAGCCCCAGCATTTT. Its protein is CASSPSQGPYSNQPQHF.

The chain is built from TRBV3-1 (or the pseudogene TRBV3-2) and TRBJ2-2, with 9 bases matching TRBD1. The J segment lost 5 bases and the V segment lost 1 base, leaving 5 bases of the junction unmatched. Germline V lookup: CDR1 LGHDT, CDR2 YNNKEL (reference sequence). The CDR3 is made up of 16 amino acids. The chain's CDR3 is CASSQAGTGLTGELFF. The CDR3 DNA is TGTGCCAGCAGCCAAGCCGGGACAGGGCTTACCGGGGAGCTGTTTTTT.

The chain couples TRBV6-4 to TRBJ2-2, with TRBD1 matching 8 bases. This CDR3 comprises 15 residues. V shed 6 bases, J shed 4 bases, and the junction held 7 bases outside the gene matches. CDR1 MRHNA and CDR2 SNTAGT come from the germline V gene. The CDR3 region has the DNA TGTGCCAGCAGCAACGACAGGGGAGGCACCGGGGAGCTGTTTTTT. Residues: CASSNDRGGTGELFF.

This clone was observed a few times. The V and J genes are TRBV9 and TRBJ2-7; tentatively, D is TRBD2 (5 bases). Trimming cost V 0 bases and J 3 bases, with 13 bases left between them. CDR3 length: 15 amino acids. CDR1 and CDR2 (germline): SGDLS, YYNGEE. In DNA form, the CDR3 reads TGTGCCAGCAGCGTAGGGAGGACGGAGAACTACGAGCAGTACTTC. This codes for CASSVGRTENYEQYF.

This clone was seen a few times. V usage is TRBV5-4 and J usage is TRBJ2-4; D is perhaps TRBD1 (7 bases). This CDR3 comprises 15 residues. V lost 3 bases, J lost 5 bases, and 15 bases lay in between. Germline V CDR1 and CDR2: SGHNT, YYREEE (reference sequence). The CDR3: CASSSGGTVENIQYF. CDR3 DNA: TGTGCCAGCAGCTCGGGCGGGACAGTCGAAAACATTCAGTACTTC.